The clone carrying this T cell receptor (beta chain) was seen a single time. As yet, its antigen is unknown. The sample comes from a study of T cell responses to AZD1222 COVID-19 vaccine. The study, taken as a whole, reports: Only after the peak T cell response were repertoires sampled.

Sequenced by immunoSEQ multiplex PCR; TCRdb stores in-frame clones only, minus some. The sample contains 150,000 to 200,000 clones, around 88% of which appear only once. The receptor's source is an adult in good health. This sample comprised peripheral blood, obtained on day 0 of AZD1222 vaccination.

The CDR3 protein is CASSRGGQPQHF. For the CDR3, the DNA is TGTGCCAGCAGCCGGGGGGGTCAGCCCCAGCATTTT. The rearrangement uses TRBV27 and TRBJ1-5; the D gene is possibly TRBD1 (5 bases). The V end was cut by 6 bases, the J end by 6 bases, with 9 bases between. The length of the CDR3 is 12 residues. Germline lookup yields CDR1 MNHEY and CDR2 SMNVEV (reference sequence).